This is a list of T cell receptor beta chains from one sample in a study of blood T cell repertoires in COVID-19. Some clones are missing from TCRdb's copy, which holds only in-frame ones; the method was immunoSEQ multiplex PCR. Among some 66,000 clones listed, 75% to 80% were seen once. The sequenced sample consisted of peripheral blood. These receptors were collected from an elderly woman with acute or convalescent COVID-19. The CDR3 runs from the conserved cysteine through the conserved F or W. The D gene is left open where the match is weak. The size field is filled for only some rows; it gives once, few, many or a size class.

V	J	size	D	DNA	CDR3
TRBV30	TRBJ2-1	NA	TRBD2	TGTGCCTGGAGTAGGGGGGGACTAGCAGAGGCCTCCTACAATGAGCAGTTCTTC	CAWSRGGLAEASYNEQFF
TRBV12-3/TRBV12-4	TRBJ2-1	NA	NA	TGTGCCAGCAGTTTTGGCAGCTACAATGAGCAGTTCTTC	CASSFGSYNEQFF
TRBV7-3	TRBJ2-1	NA	NA	TGTGCCAGCAGCTCCCGGAACGGAGGTGAGCAGTTCTTC	CASSSRNGGEQFF
TRBV19	TRBJ1-5	NA	TRBD1	TGTGCCAGCAACACAGGGGATGTGCCGCCCCAGCATTTT	CASNTGDVPPQHF
TRBV10-2	TRBJ2-1	NA	TRBD1	TGCGCCAGCACCTTCGGACAGGTGCGCAATGAGCAGTTCTTC	CASTFGQVRNEQFF
TRBV28	TRBJ2-7	NA	NA	TGTGCCAGCAGTTTTGGGATCGGGACTTACGAGCAGTACTTC	CASSFGIGTYEQYF
TRBV15	TRBJ2-7	NA	TRBD2	TGTGCCACCAGCAGTACAAAGAGACTAGCGGGAGCTTCCTACGAGCAGTACTTC	CATSSTKRLAGASYEQYF
TRBV2	TRBJ1-1	NA	NA	TGTGCCAGCAGAGAGCCTAGGACAGACCTGAACACTGAAGCTTTCTTT	CASREPRTDLNTEAFF
TRBV5-4	TRBJ2-2	NA	TRBD2	TGTGCCAGCAGCTTAGGACTAGCGGGAGGGCCCGCCGGGGAGCTGTTTTTT	CASSLGLAGGPAGELFF
TRBV27	TRBJ2-1	NA	TRBD2	TGTGCCAGCAGTTTATTTAGCGGGACTCACAATGAGCAGTTCTTC	CASSLFSGTHNEQFF
TRBV11-3	TRBJ2-1	few	TRBD2	TGTGCCAGCAGCGGGGGGGGATCCTACAATGAGCAGTTCTTC	CASSGGGSYNEQFF
TRBV19	TRBJ2-1	NA	TRBD1	TGTGCCTCTCGACAGGGGCAATACAATGAGCAGTTCTTC	CASRQGQYNEQFF
TRBV14	TRBJ2-6	NA	TRBD1	TGTGCCAGCAGCCCCCCTACAGGGGTCGGCTCTGGGGCCAACGTCCTGACTTTC	CASSPPTGVGSGANVLTF
TRBV5-1	TRBJ2-3	many	TRBD2	TGCGCCAGCAGCACAGGGACTAGCGGATACACAGATACGCAGTATTTT	CASSTGTSGYTDTQYF
TRBV6-5	TRBJ1-5	once	TRBD1	TGTGCCAGCAAACCGGACAGGGGGAATCAGCCCCAGCATTTT	CASKPDRGNQPQHF
TRBV28	TRBJ2-3	NA	TRBD1	TGTGCCAGCACCTTAGGGACAGCCTCTAGCACAGATACGCAGTATTTT	CASTLGTASSTDTQYF
TRBV30	TRBJ2-1	NA	TRBD2	TGTGCCTGGAGTGTACGGGGGGGCGCCTACAATGAGCAGTTCTTC	CAWSVRGGAYNEQFF
TRBV7-9	TRBJ2-1	NA	NA	TGTGCCAGCAGCTTAACAGTAAGCTCCTACAATGAGCAGTTCTTC	CASSLTVSSYNEQFF
TRBV7-9	TRBJ2-1	NA	NA	TGTGCCAGCAGCTCAGGAGGGCCCACTTCTCTCTCCTACAATGAGCAGTTCTTC	CASSSGGPTSLSYNEQFF
TRBV7-9	TRBJ2-6	NA	NA	TGTGCCAGCAGCTCGGGGGTCTCTGGGGCCAACGTCCTGACTTTC	CASSSGVSGANVLTF
TRBV28	TRBJ2-7	NA	NA	TGTGCCAGCAGTCAGCCTCCTAGCTACGAGCAGTACTTC	CASSQPPSYEQYF
TRBV19	TRBJ1-5	NA	TRBD1	TGTGCCAGTAGTAGCCCGGGACAGGGGAATTATCAGCCCCAGCATTTT	CASSSPGQGNYQPQHF
TRBV20-1	TRBJ1-2	once	NA	TGCAGTGCTAGTTCACCCTCGAGGAGTTTTGGCTACACCTTC	CSASSPSRSFGYTF
TRBV3-1/TRBV3-2	TRBJ2-4	few	TRBD2	TGTGCCAGCAGCCAGATGAGATCCAGCGGGAGAGGGAACATTCAGTACTTC	CASSQMRSSGRGNIQYF
TRBV19	TRBJ1-6	NA	NA	TGTGCCAGTAGTATTCGTCATAATTCACCCCTCCACTTT	CASSIRHNSPLHF
TRBV6-1	TRBJ2-2	NA	NA	TGTGCCAGCAGTGAACATAGCGGAACGAACACCGGGGAGCTGTTTTTT	CASSEHSGTNTGELFF
TRBV7-9	TRBJ2-1	NA	TRBD2	TGTGCCAGCAGTACGGGCGCGGGAGGGCCGGATGATGAGCAGTTCTTC	CASSTGAGGPDDEQFF
TRBV5-1	TRBJ2-5	NA	NA	TGCGCCAGCAGCTCTGCGGGCCAAGAGACCCAGTACTTC	CASSSAGQETQYF
TRBV2	TRBJ2-5	NA	TRBD2	TGTGCCAGCCGAGGGACTAGCGGGACTCCAGAGACCCAGTACTTC	CASRGTSGTPETQYF
TRBV7-2	TRBJ2-1	NA	TRBD2	TGTGCCAGCAGCTCTCCGTATAGCGGGAGGGGCACATGGGAGCAGTTCTTC	CASSSPYSGRGTWEQFF
TRBV5-8	TRBJ2-2	few	NA	TGTGCCAGCAGCTTGGGGACATCGAACACCGGGGAGCTGTTTTTT	CASSLGTSNTGELFF
TRBV5-5	TRBJ2-5	NA	NA	TGTGCCAGCAGCTTGGCTCAAGAGACCCAGTACTTC	CASSLAQETQYF
TRBV15	TRBJ2-7	few	TRBD1	TGTGCCACCAGCAAGCGAACCCGCTCTAGGGACAGGGTATTTTACGAGCAGTACTTC	CATSKRTRSRDRVFYEQYF
TRBV18	TRBJ2-1	NA	TRBD2	TGTGCCAGCTCACCGGGAGGGTACAATGAGCAGTTCTTC	CASSPGGYNEQFF
TRBV19	TRBJ2-1	NA	TRBD2	TGTGCCAGTAGTAAGGGGACTAGCGGGAGGAATGAGCAGTTCTTC	CASSKGTSGRNEQFF
TRBV7-2	TRBJ2-7	NA	TRBD2	TGTGCCAGCAGCTTAGCGCGGGCGGGGGGGATGCAGTACTTC	CASSLARAGGMQYF
TRBV6-5	TRBJ2-7	NA	TRBD2	TGTGCCAGCAGTTACTCGAGGAGCGGGAGTGGGTACGAGCAGTACTTC	CASSYSRSGSGYEQYF
TRBV7-9	TRBJ2-3	NA	TRBD1	TGTGCCAGCAGCCTAGGACAGGGGTCTATGGATACGCAGTATTTT	CASSLGQGSMDTQYF
TRBV5-1	TRBJ2-1	NA	TRBD2	TGCGCCAGCAGCTATCGGGGGACTAGCGGGACCGATGAGCAGTTCTTC	CASSYRGTSGTDEQFF
TRBV5-1	TRBJ2-5	NA	NA	TGCGCCAGCAGCTTGTCCGCGGGACTGTTCCAAGGAGAGACCCAGTACTTC	CASSLSAGLFQGETQYF
TRBV6-5	TRBJ2-1	NA	TRBD1	TGTGCCAGCAGTCCAAACAGGGGGTCCTACAATGAGCAGTTCTTC	CASSPNRGSYNEQFF
TRBV12-3/TRBV12-4	TRBJ1-1	NA	NA	TGTGCCAGCAGACAGGGTTTAAGTGAAGCTTTCTTT	CASRQGLSEAFF
TRBV7-6	TRBJ2-3	NA	TRBD1	TGTGCCAGCAGCTACCAGACAGGGGGCATAGATACGCAGTATTTT	CASSYQTGGIDTQYF
TRBV15	TRBJ2-7	NA	TRBD1	TGTGCCACCAGCATCAGACAGGGGGCCCCCGAGCAGTACTTC	CATSIRQGAPEQYF
TRBV9	TRBJ1-2	once	NA	TGTGCCAGCAGCGTAGGAGGTACAGGAGCTAACTATGGCTACACCTTC	CASSVGGTGANYGYTF